This T cell receptor beta chain is drawn from a study of T-cell reconstitution after alpha-beta-depleted transplantation in children. Findings of the study overall: After transplant, at about two months, alpha-beta T cells were reportedly derived from several hundred expanded graft clones. At the one-year point after transplant, T-cell counts and TCRbeta diversity were found to come mostly from T cells that had been newly produced. High day-60 TCRbeta diversity in some patients came from surviving recipient T cells and thymic progenitors.

In regard to this clonotype: Antigen: not known.

This CDR3 region has 13 residues. V shed 6 bases and J shed 0 bases, with 8 bases lying between them. Per germline, CDR1 LGHNA and CDR2 YNFKEQ. Unique molecular identifiers were incorporated during preparation of the TCRbeta library. TCRdb re-derived calls from the PCR reads in MiXCR, one entry per CDR3 protein. Of 40,000 to 55,000 distinct CDR3 sequences listed, about 9% were seen once; the top ten hold 25% to 30%. The material was PBMCs, mostly from graft donor cells, obtained 60 days after TCRalphabeta/CD19-depleted stem cell transplant. The chain uses TRBV4-2 and TRBJ1-2, with a weak D call TRBD1 (6 bases). The sequence was collected from a male patient aged 2 to 9 who had a stem cell transplant for chronic granulomatous disease, so the T cells may come from the graft donor. CDR3 sequence reads: CASRTGSNYGYTF. As DNA, the CDR3 is TGTGCCAGCAGGACAGGTTCTAACTATGGCTACACCTTC.